Listed below are T cell receptor beta chains from one sample, sequenced in a study of blood T cell repertoires in COVID-19. Some clones are missing from TCRdb's copy, which holds only in-frame ones; the method was immunoSEQ multiplex PCR. Of more than 130,000 clones listed, about 88% are singletons. The sequencing sample was made of peripheral blood. The receptors were gathered from a man between 50 and 59 years old with active or convalescent COVID-19. Each CDR3 is given with its conserved first and last residue. D genes are given only for firm matches. Clone size is not always given. Where it is, it says once, few, many or a class for expanded clones.

V gene,D gene,J gene,clone size,CDR3 protein,CDR3 DNA
TRBV28,TRBD1,TRBJ1-2,.,CASSSPGQGASGYTF,TGTGCCAGCAGTTCCCCCGGACAGGGGGCGTCTGGCTACACCTTC
TRBV5-6,.,TRBJ1-5,.,CASSRFSGGYQPQHF,TGTGCCAGCAGCCGGTTTTCGGGAGGCTATCAGCCCCAGCATTTT
TRBV6-1,.,TRBJ2-1,.,CASSETPGVPSEQFF,TGTGCCAGCAGTGAAACCCCGGGAGTGCCAAGTGAGCAGTTCTTC
TRBV15,.,TRBJ1-5,once,CATSWGHSNQPQHF,TGTGCCACCAGCTGGGGGCATAGCAATCAGCCCCAGCATTTT
TRBV30,.,TRBJ2-1,.,CAWSVRLKRGNEQFF,TGTGCCTGGAGTGTAAGGCTAAAAAGGGGCAATGAGCAGTTCTTC
TRBV13,.,TRBJ1-5,.,CASSRGSQPQHF,TGTGCCAGCAGTAGAGGGAGTCAGCCCCAGCATTTT
TRBV12-3/TRBV12-4,TRBD1,TRBJ2-7,few,CASSPGQNEQYF,TGTGCCAGCTCTCCGGGACAGAATGAGCAGTACTTC
TRBV10-3,TRBD2,TRBJ2-5,.,CAISESATSAETQYF,TGTGCCATCAGTGAGTCGGCGACTAGCGCCGAGACCCAGTACTTC
TRBV27,.,TRBJ2-1,.,CASSLGSPSGYNEQFF,TGTGCCAGCAGTTTAGGATCCCCATCGGGATACAATGAGCAGTTCTTC
TRBV5-6,TRBD2,TRBJ2-7,many,CASSPGTSGNRVGYEQYF,TGTGCCAGCAGCCCTGGGACTAGCGGGAACAGGGTCGGGTACGAGCAGTACTTC